This T cell receptor beta chain was documented in a study of chemoradiotherapy in HPV16-positive cancers. Here immunoSEQ multiplex PCR was the method, and the copy in TCRdb shows in-frame clones only, minus some. The sample records roughly 8,300 clones, around 79% being singletons. With 6 bases clipped from V and 2 bases from J, the junction kept 10 bases outside the gene matches. Germline CDR1 SGHAT, CDR2 FQDESV (reference sequence). CDR3 length: 15 amino acids. Repertoires were sampled repeatedly during chemoradiotherapy. Details on this clone: Its antigen is unknown.

Findings and limits, study-wide: Non-HPV-specific T cells did not expand in tumors during treatment, whereas candidate HPV-specific clones and E7-related motifs did. For HPV16-positive patients, expanding HPV-responsive T cells associated with longer recurrence-free survival.

This specimen was tumor tissue, taken from a patient who underwent chemoradiotherapy. This TCR derives from a human donor with HPV-associated anogenital cancer. V is TRBV11-1 and J is TRBJ2-7, with 7 bases lining up with TRBD1. CDR3 nucleotide sequence: TGTGCCAGCAGATTTAGTCAGGGGGAGACCTACGAGCAGTACTTC. Translation: CASRFSQGETYEQYF.